This entry is about one T cell receptor (beta chain). Its antigen is still unknown. These data come from a study of T cells after yellow fever vaccination. Study context: SMART-Seq v4 Ultra Low Input handled preparation of low-cell-number fractions. Study results and limitations: Most clones from primary vaccination resurfaced after the booster (nearly 97% CD4, less than 90% CD8).

By 5'RACE template switching, TCR cDNA was produced, with a universal primer site and UMIs added in the process. TCRdb re-derived calls from the 5' RACE reads in MiXCR, one entry per CDR3 protein. The sample yields 500,000 to 650,000 distinct CDR3 sequences, around 16% seen once. The CDR3 contains 15 residues. Per the germline V gene, CDR1 is SGHNT and CDR2 is YYREEE (reference sequence). After removal of 0 bases from V and 8 bases from J, the junction contained 2 bases not matched to a gene. Sequenced material: PBMCs, taken 4 to 6 days after the first yellow fever vaccination. This TCR came from a man aged 18 to 35 who received the YFV17D yellow fever vaccine. The chain is built from TRBV5-4 and TRBJ1-6, with TRBD1 matching 10 bases. The DNA for the CDR3 is TGTGCCAGCAGCTTGGGTGGACAGGGGGATTCACCCCTCCACTTT. The encoded protein is CASSLGGQGDSPLHF.